The 25 T cell receptor beta chains given below trace back to one sample, sequenced in a study of CD8+CD57+ T cells in acquired aplastic anemia. TCR beta VDJ combinations and CDR3 sequences were profiled from genomic DNA. TCRdb processed the reads anew with MiXCR; each CDR3 protein has one entry. Here the sample spans 100,000 to 150,000 distinct CDR3 sequences, over 30% being singletons. Patients who underwent sequencing had shown CD8+CD57+ cell expansion by flow cytometry. The sequencing input was sorted CD4+, CD8+, or CD8+CD57+ T cells (not recorded which) from PBMCs. Receptors were obtained from a human donor with aplastic anemia.

This clonotype was picked up many times. V gene TRBV24-1 combines with J gene TRBJ1-2; D gene ambiguous. The CDR3 is made up of 12 amino acids. V dropped 3 bases and J dropped 3 bases, with 4 bases sitting between them. CDR1 is KGHDR and CDR2 is SFDVKD in the germline V gene. The CDR3 loop is CATSDPHYGYTF. In DNA form, the CDR3 reads TGTGCCACCAGTGATCCCCACTATGGCTACACCTTC.

This clonotype has a count of ten or more. This sequence joins TRBV19 and TRBJ1-4; tentatively, D is TRBD1 (5 bases). The CDR3 has 14 amino acids. Looked up from germline, CDR1 is LNHDA and CDR2 is SQIVND (reference sequence). With 5 bases removed from V and 3 bases from J, the gap between germline ends came to 10 bases. The CDR3 here is CASSARAANEKLFF. The CDR3 coding sequence is TGTGCCAGTAGTGCCAGGGCGGCTAATGAAAAACTGTTTTTT.

This clonotype has ten or more counts. The V call is TRBV6-1, the J call TRBJ1-1; TRBD1 might be the D (5 bases). Per the germline V gene, CDR1 is MNHNS and CDR2 is SASEGT. The V end was cut by 3 bases, the J end by 0 bases, with 14 bases between. This CDR3 region has 16 residues. The CDR3 nucleotides read TGTGCCAGCAGTGATCGGGCAGGGTCCATGAACACTGAAGCTTTCTTT. Translation: CASSDRAGSMNTEAFF.

V gene TRBV18 combines with J gene TRBJ1-2, with D uncertain. V was shortened by 6 bases and J by 0 bases, with 8 bases between the two germline ends. CDR1 and CDR2 (germline): KGHSH, LQKENI. The CDR3 has 13 residues. The CDR3, as DNA: TGTGCCAGCTCCTTCGACACTAACTATGGCTACACCTTC. It specifies CASSFDTNYGYTF.

This clonotype was detected a few times. CDR3 DNA sequence: TGTGCCAGCAGTTCCAAGGGGACTTGGGGCAATCAGCCCCAGCATTTT. Its translation is CASSSKGTWGNQPQHF. The chain couples TRBV28 to TRBJ1-5, with a tentative D call TRBD1 (5 bases). In germline, CDR1 is MDHEN, CDR2 SYDVKM. The CDR3 extends over 16 amino acids. Trimming took off 4 bases at V and 2 bases at J, with 15 bases between the two ends.

CDR3 region: CASRDTGTMNTEAFF. The CDR3 DNA follows: TGTGCCAGCAGAGATACAGGGACCATGAACACTGAAGCTTTCTTT. The gene calls are TRBV3-1 and TRBJ1-1, with TRBD1 as a possible D gene (6 bases). Trimming pared 6 bases from V and 0 bases from J, leaving 14 bases between. The CDR3 loop spans 15 amino acids. Germline-derived CDR1 and CDR2 are LGHDT and YNNKEL (reference sequence).

This chain joins TRBV14 and TRBJ1-1; 10 bases align to TRBD1. V lost 4 bases, J lost 1 base, and 15 bases stayed unmatched. From germline, CDR1 is SGHDN and CDR2 FVKESK. CDR3 length: 19 amino acids. CDR3: CASSLEGTGTGARNTEAFF. CDR3 DNA: TGTGCCAGCAGCCTCGAGGGAACCGGGACAGGGGCAAGGAACACTGAAGCTTTCTTT.

This clonotype has ten or more counts. The chain has TRBV7-9 and TRBJ2-7, with D maybe TRBD2 (6 bases). The V gene's germline CDR1 is SEHNR and CDR2 FQNEAQ (reference sequence). V was shortened by 4 bases and J by 7 bases, with 11 bases between the two germline ends. There are 12 residues in the CDR3. The CDR3 DNA sequence: TGTGCCAGCAGCTCCGACGGGGGAGAGCAGTACGTC. Translated: CASSSDGGEQYV.

V gene TRBV5-1 combines with J gene TRBJ1-2, with D maybe TRBD1 (6 bases). Trimming cost V 3 bases and J 1 base, with 10 bases left between them. The CDR3 spans 14 residues. Germline CDR1 is SGHRS and CDR2 is YFSETQ. The CDR3 region has the DNA TGCGCCAGCAGCTCGGACAGCGGTAACTATGGCTACACCTTC. Its protein is CASSSDSGNYGYTF.

This clonotype occurred once. V usage is TRBV19 and J usage is TRBJ1-5; D is perhaps TRBD1 (5 bases). Germline values: CDR1 LNHDA, CDR2 SQIVND (reference sequence). This CDR3 is built from 15 residues. V was pared by 3 bases and J by 7 bases, with 16 bases between. CDR3 nucleotide sequence: TGTGCCAGTAGTATGGGGGGAGGGAGTATCCAGCCCCAGCATTTT. Translation gives CASSMGGGSIQPQHF.

This clonotype came up many times. V usage is TRBV14 and J usage is TRBJ2-1, with 7 bases fitting TRBD2. This CDR3 contains 13 residues. V lost 4 bases and J lost 9; bases outside the gene matches: 6. CDR1 SGHDN and CDR2 FVKESK come from the germline V gene. The CDR3 region is CASSLRLAGEQFF. In DNA, the CDR3 is TGTGCCAGCAGCCTTAGACTAGCTGGTGAGCAGTTCTTC.

The sample holds many counts of this clonotype. V gene TRBV19 combines with J gene TRBJ1-5; 8 bases are a match to TRBD1. CDR3 length: 15 amino acids. Trimming at V came to 5 bases and at J to 0 bases, leaving 3 bases not matched to a gene. The germline V gene encodes CDR1 LNHDA and CDR2 SQIVND (reference sequence). For the CDR3, the DNA is TGTGCCAGTAGTGTGGACAGGGATAGCAATCAGCCCCAGCATTTT. Translation gives CASSVDRDSNQPQHF.

This clonotype came up many times. The chain couples TRBV2 to TRBJ2-7, with TRBD1 identical over 8 bases. The germline V gene has CDR1 SNHLY and CDR2 FYNNEI. The CDR3 has 15 amino acids. With V trimmed by 6 bases and J by 3 bases, 10 bases remained unmatched. The CDR3 DNA is TGTGCCAGCAGGATAGGACAGGGCCGCAACTACGAGCAGTACTTC. It is translated as CASRIGQGRNYEQYF.

This clonotype has ten or more counts. V gene TRBV29-1 combines with J gene TRBJ1-5, with D hard to call. V was shortened by 2 bases and J by 0 bases, with 5 bases between the two germline ends. Germline CDR1 and CDR2: SQVTM and ANQGSEA. The CDR3 length is 13 residues. CDR3 bases: TGCAGCGTTGAATGGAGTAGCAATCAGCCCCAGCATTTT. This codes for CSVEWSSNQPQHF. Using reference TRBV29-1 and TRBJ1-5 for the parts outside the CDR3, the full variable domain is SAVISQKPSRDICQRGTSLTIQCQVDSQVTMMFWYRQQPGQSLTLIATANQGSEATYESGFVIDKFPISRPNLTFSTLTVSNMSPEDSSIYLCSVEWSSNQPQHFGDGTRLSIL.

This clonotype was found a few times. The chain couples TRBV3-1 to TRBJ2-1; 9 bases line up with TRBD1. Trimming removed 5 bases from V and 1 base from J; junction bases left unmatched: 6. Germline V gene data show CDR1 as LGHDT and CDR2 as YNNKEL (reference sequence). The CDR3 consists of 16 residues. As DNA, the CDR3 is TGTGCCAGCAGCTCACGACAGGGGGGATCCTACAATGAGCAGTTCTTC. This translates into CASSSRQGGSYNEQFF.

The gene calls are TRBV19 and TRBJ2-7, with D perhaps matching TRBD1 (5 bases). This CDR3 is built from 11 residues. Trimming left V 10 bases short and J 8 bases short, with 15 bases between. Germline assignment: CDR1 LNHDA and CDR2 SQIVND (reference sequence). CDR3 DNA: TGTGCCACCGTAATGCAGGGTAAGCAGTACTTC. It translates to CATVMQGKQYF.

This clonotype was detected ten times or more. V and J are TRBV4-1 and TRBJ1-2; D possibly corresponds to TRBD1 (5 bases). Trimming left V 1 base short and J 7 bases short, with 13 bases between. The V gene's germline CDR1 is MGHRA and CDR2 YSYEKL. The CDR3 is 14 residues long. The CDR3 spells CASSQGRVAGGYTF. CDR3 coding DNA: TGCGCCAGCAGCCAAGGCAGGGTTGCGGGTGGCTACACCTTC.

This clonotype occurred once. The CDR3 loop reads CSARSSYEQYF. The DNA for the CDR3 is TGCAGTGCTAGGAGCTCCTACGAGCAGTACTTC. The genes are TRBV20-1 and TRBJ2-7; D remains unclear. The germline V gene encodes CDR1 DFQATT and CDR2 SNEGSKA (reference sequence). This CDR3 has 11 residues. Deletions cut 3 bases from V and 0 bases from J, with 3 bases between.

This clonotype was detected ten times or more. The rearrangement uses TRBV19 and TRBJ1-5; D might be TRBD1 (5 bases). CDR1 and CDR2 (germline): LNHDA, SQIVND (reference sequence). The CDR3 covers 16 residues. The V end lost 7 bases, the J end lost 1 base, and 17 bases lay between the germline ends. CDR3 residues: CASTPGTMGSNQPQHF. The DNA for the CDR3 is TGTGCCAGTACCCCAGGGACGATGGGAAGCAATCAGCCCCAGCATTTT.

This clonotype was observed many times. The chain has TRBV5-1 and TRBJ2-7; TRBD1 matches at 10 bases. Germline CDR1 and CDR2: SGHRS and YFSETQ. The CDR3 totals 16 residues. The V gene end was trimmed by 4 bases and the J gene end by 5 bases; junction bases not matched to a gene: 12. The CDR3 here is CASSPSAGQGVNEQYF. CDR3 DNA sequence: TGCGCCAGCAGCCCGTCTGCTGGACAGGGGGTAAACGAGCAGTACTTC.

This clonotype was found many times. In DNA, the CDR3 is TGCAGTGCTACCGGGACAGATAACTATGGCTACACCTTC. This sequence encodes CSATGTDNYGYTF. The V and J genes are TRBV20-1 and TRBJ1-2; 7 bases are a match to TRBD1. Per germline, CDR1 DFQATT and CDR2 SNEGSKA (reference sequence). The CDR3 consists of 13 residues. The V gene end was trimmed by 4 bases and the J gene end by 1 base; junction bases not matched to a gene: 3.

This chain links TRBV25-1 with TRBJ2-7; D is unclear. CDR1 is MGHDK and CDR2 is SYGVNS in the germline V gene. The V and J ends lost 7 bases and 0 bases respectively, with 13 bases between them. The CDR3 is made up of 14 amino acids. The DNA of the CDR3 is TGTGCCAGCACTCCCTCGTCAAGCTCCTACGAGCAGTACTTC. Translation: CASTPSSSSYEQYF.

The chain employs TRBV10-3 and TRBJ2-1; 12 positions agree with TRBD2. The V segment lost 0 bases and the J segment 9 bases; nucleotides outside the gene matches: 6. This CDR3 is 16 amino acids long. The germline CDR1 and CDR2 sequences are ENHRY and SYGVKD. The chain's CDR3 is CAISESPSGGAGEQFF. The DNA for the CDR3 is TGTGCCATCAGTGAGTCCCCTAGCGGGGGGGCTGGTGAGCAGTTCTTC.

This clonotype was recorded a few times. At one of its ends the junction is not consistent with the germline gene, which may arise from a read error. The chain uses TRBV7-8 and TRBJ1-4; D is perhaps TRBD1 (5 bases). The CDR3 runs 14 residues. From germline, CDR1 is SGHVS and CDR2 FQNEAQ. CDR3 nucleotide sequence: TGTGCCAGCAGCCCTCGAGGGACTAATGAAGAACTGTTTTTT. Protein product: CASSPRGTNEELFF.

As concerns this clonotype: An end of the junction differs from the germline gene, which may be a read error. The rearrangement links TRBV4-2 to TRBJ2-4, with TRBD2 matching 9 bases. This CDR3 has 16 amino acids. The germline gives CDR1 LGHNA, CDR2 YNFKEQ. The CDR3 DNA follows: TGTGCCAGCAGCCAACTAAGTGGTAGCGGGGGAAACGTTCAGTACTTC. Its protein product is CASSQLSGSGGNVQYF.